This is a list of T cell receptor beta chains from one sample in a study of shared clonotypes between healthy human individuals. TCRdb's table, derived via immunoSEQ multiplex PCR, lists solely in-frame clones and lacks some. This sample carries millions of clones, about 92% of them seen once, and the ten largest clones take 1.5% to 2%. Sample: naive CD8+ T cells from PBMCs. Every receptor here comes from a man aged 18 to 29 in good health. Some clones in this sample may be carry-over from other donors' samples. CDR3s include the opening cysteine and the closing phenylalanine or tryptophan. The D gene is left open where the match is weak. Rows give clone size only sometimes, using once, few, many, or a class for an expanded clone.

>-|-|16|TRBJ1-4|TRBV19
CASSIEGDRFAEKLFF
TGTGCCAGTAGTATAGAGGGAGACAGGTTCGCTGAAAAACTGTTTTTT
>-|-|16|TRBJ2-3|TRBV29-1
CSVETLKGQGTDTQYF
TGCAGCGTTGAAACCCTCAAGGGCCAGGGGACAGATACGCAGTATTTT
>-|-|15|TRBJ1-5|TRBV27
CASSFYFGSFQPQHF
TGTGCCAGCAGTTTTTATTTCGGCAGTTTTCAGCCCCAGCATTTT
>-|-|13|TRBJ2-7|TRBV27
CASSFGRPYEQYF
TGTGCCAGCAGTTTCGGACGGCCCTACGAGCAGTACTTC
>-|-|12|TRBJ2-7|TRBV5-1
CASSLVPYEQYF
TGCGCCAGCAGCTTGGTCCCCTACGAGCAGTACTTC
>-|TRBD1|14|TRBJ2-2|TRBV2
CASLDRGGTGELFF
TGTGCCAGCCTGGACAGGGGAGGCACCGGGGAGCTGTTTTTT
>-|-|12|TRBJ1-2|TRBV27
CASAGQPGGYTF
TGTGCCAGCGCGGGACAACCTGGGGGCTACACCTTC
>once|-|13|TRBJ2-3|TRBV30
CAWSMLARDTQYF
TGTGCCTGGAGTATGCTAGCAAGAGATACGCAGTATTTT
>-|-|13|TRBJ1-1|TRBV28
CATDWGTNTEAFF
TGTGCCACAGACTGGGGAACGAACACTGAAGCTTTCTTT
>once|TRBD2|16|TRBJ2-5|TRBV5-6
CASSSGLAGFQETQYF
TGTGCCAGCAGCAGTGGACTAGCGGGCTTCCAAGAGACCCAGTACTTC
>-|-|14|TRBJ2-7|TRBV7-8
CASSLVQRNYEQYF
TGTGCCAGCAGCTTAGTACAGCGAAACTACGAGCAGTACTTC
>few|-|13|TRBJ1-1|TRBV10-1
CASSELRGTEAFF
TGCGCCAGCAGTGAGTTGCGAGGGACTGAAGCTTTCTTT
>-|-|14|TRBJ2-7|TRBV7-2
CASSPWDTAYEQYF
TGTGCCAGCAGCCCTTGGGACACCGCCTACGAGCAGTACTTC
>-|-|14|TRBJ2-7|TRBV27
CASSLLSGPYEQYF
TGTGCCAGCAGTTTACTCTCAGGGCCCTACGAGCAGTACTTC
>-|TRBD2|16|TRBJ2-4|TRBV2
CASSERASGVIGIQYF
TGTGCCAGCAGTGAACGGGCTAGCGGGGTTATCGGCATTCAGTACTTC
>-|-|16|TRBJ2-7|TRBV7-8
CASSLQAVRGSYEQYF
TGTGCCAGCAGCTTACAGGCGGTACGGGGTTCCTACGAGCAGTACTTC
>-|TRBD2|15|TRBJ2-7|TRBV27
CASSIVGTSGIEQYF
TGTGCCAGCAGCATCGTCGGGACTAGCGGGATAGAGCAGTACTTC
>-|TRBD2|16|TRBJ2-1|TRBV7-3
CASSQKTSGSIYEQFF
TGTGCCAGCAGCCAGAAAACTAGCGGGAGTATTTATGAGCAGTTCTTC
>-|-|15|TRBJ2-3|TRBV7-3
CASSLSPTDADTQYF
TGTGCCAGCAGCTTAAGTCCCACGGACGCAGATACGCAGTATTTT
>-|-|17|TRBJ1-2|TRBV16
CASSLPGGALGDYGYTF
TGTGCCAGCAGCCTTCCCGGGGGGGCTCTGGGGGACTATGGCTACACCTTC
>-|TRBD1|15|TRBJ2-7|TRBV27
CASSFRGRTVNEQYF
TGTGCCAGCAGTTTCAGGGGGCGCACGGTTAACGAGCAGTACTTC
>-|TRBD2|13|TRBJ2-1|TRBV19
CASRVLAGLEQFF
TGTGCCAGTAGGGTTCTAGCGGGGCTTGAGCAGTTCTTC
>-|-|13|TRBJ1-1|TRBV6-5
CASAGWSASEAFF
TGTGCCAGCGCGGGTTGGAGCGCGTCTGAAGCTTTCTTT
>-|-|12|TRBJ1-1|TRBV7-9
CASSLPGPEAFF
TGTGCCAGCAGCCTTCCAGGGCCTGAAGCTTTCTTT
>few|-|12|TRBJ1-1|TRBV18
CASSPPGTEAFF
TGTGCCAGCTCTCCCCCGGGCACTGAAGCTTTCTTT
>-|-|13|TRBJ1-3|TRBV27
CASRGGPGNTIYF
TGTGCCAGCAGGGGGGGGCCTGGAAACACCATATATTTT
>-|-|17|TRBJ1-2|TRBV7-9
CASSDTGNSGFNYGYTF
TGTGCCAGCAGCGATACAGGGAATTCAGGCTTTAACTATGGCTACACCTTC
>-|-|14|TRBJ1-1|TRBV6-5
CASSYSTKNTEAFF
TGTGCCAGCAGTTACTCGACCAAGAACACTGAAGCTTTCTTT
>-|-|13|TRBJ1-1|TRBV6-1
CASSEVGDTEAFF
TGTGCCAGCAGTGAAGTCGGAGATACTGAAGCTTTCTTT
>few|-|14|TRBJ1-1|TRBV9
CASSVVAGDTEAFF
TGTGCCAGCAGCGTAGTGGCAGGGGACACTGAAGCTTTCTTT
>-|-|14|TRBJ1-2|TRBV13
CASSSLGSDYGYTF
TGTGCCAGCAGCTCACTTGGGAGTGACTATGGCTACACCTTC
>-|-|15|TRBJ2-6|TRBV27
CASSPQYSGANVLTF
TGTGCCAGCAGTCCTCAGTACTCTGGGGCCAACGTCCTGACTTTC
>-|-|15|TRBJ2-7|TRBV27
CASSPSVGSSYEQYF
TGTGCCAGCAGCCCCTCGGTCGGAAGCTCCTACGAGCAGTACTTC